Listed below are T cell receptor beta chains from one sample, sequenced in a study of cytomegalovirus exposure and HLA in healthy donors. Measured with immunoSEQ multiplex PCR; TCRdb has only the in-frame clones, and not every one. The repertoire includes 200,000 or so clones, around 80% of them detected once, and 1.7% sits in the top ten. The source material was PBMCs. The receptors come from a man aged 50-60 years in good health and CMV-seronegative. The CDR3 runs from the conserved cysteine through the conserved F or W. The D gene is left open where the match is weak. Only part of the rows carry a size: once, few, many, or a class if the clone is expanded.

size	V	D	J	DNA	CDR3
.	TRBV27	.	TRBJ2-5	TGTGCCAGCAGTCCCGGAACAGGGCTATTAGAGACCCAGTACTTC	CASSPGTGLLETQYF
.	TRBV5-5	TRBD2	TRBJ2-1	TGTGCCAGCAGCCTGATAGCGGGAGCAGGCAATGAGCAGTTCTTC	CASSLIAGAGNEQFF
few	TRBV11-3	TRBD2	TRBJ2-3	TGTGCCAGCAGCTCGCCACTAGCGGGAGGTAGTGAGGAGACGCAGTATTTT	CASSSPLAGGSEETQYF
.	TRBV27	TRBD1	TRBJ1-6	TGTGCCAGCAGTTTATCGAACAGGGGGCTGAATTCACCCCTCCACTTT	CASSLSNRGLNSPLHF
.	TRBV9	TRBD2	TRBJ2-1	TGTGCCAGCAGCGCGACAGAGGGGACTAGCGGGAGGCTCAGCTACAATGAGCAGTTCTTC	CASSATEGTSGRLSYNEQFF
.	TRBV7-9	TRBD1	TRBJ1-1	TGTGCCAGCAGCTTAGTAGGGGGCAGGAAAGCTTTCTTT	CASSLVGGRKAFF
.	TRBV10-1	TRBD2	TRBJ2-3	TGCGCCAGCAGTGAGTCGGGGGCTAGCGGGCTCACAGATACGCAGTATTTT	CASSESGASGLTDTQYF
.	TRBV5-1	.	TRBJ1-1	TGCGCCAGCAGCTTGACGACAGGTGACGGGACTGAAGCTTTCTTT	CASSLTTGDGTEAFF
.	TRBV19	.	TRBJ2-7	TGTGCCAGTAGTAAAACCCCAGGCTACGAGCAGTACTTC	CASSKTPGYEQYF
.	TRBV14	.	TRBJ1-2	TGTGCCAGCAGCCAAGATGATTACCCGGGGGAGTATGGCTACACCTTC	CASSQDDYPGEYGYTF
.	TRBV4-2	TRBD2	TRBJ2-1	TGTGCCAGCAGCTATAGCGGGAGGGGCAATGAGCAGTTCTTC	CASSYSGRGNEQFF
.	TRBV10-3	TRBD1	TRBJ1-1	TGTGCCATCAGTCGGGGACAGACATCGGACACTGAAGCTTTCTTT	CAISRGQTSDTEAFF
.	TRBV5-1	.	TRBJ2-1	TGCGCCACCACAGGCTCCTACAATGAGCAGTTCTTC	CATTGSYNEQFF
.	TRBV19	.	TRBJ2-2	TGTGCCAGTAGAAAGAAGGGGGACGGTAACACCGGGGAGCTGTTTTTT	CASRKKGDGNTGELFF
.	TRBV28	.	TRBJ1-5	TGTGCCAGCAGTCTCTCGGGGAAGCGTGGCAATCAGCCCCAGCATTTT	CASSLSGKRGNQPQHF
.	TRBV29-1	TRBD1	TRBJ2-7	TGCAGCGTTGGGGACAGGGGAAGTCAAGAGCAGTACTTC	CSVGDRGSQEQYF
.	TRBV5-6	.	TRBJ2-7	TGTGCCAGCAGCGCGACCCCAGGGGCCGAGCAGTACTTC	CASSATPGAEQYF
few	TRBV10-3	.	TRBJ2-1	TGTGCCATCAGTGAGTCCCAGGGGGGAGATGAGCAGTTCTTC	CAISESQGGDEQFF
.	TRBV10-1	.	TRBJ2-3	TGCGCCAGCAGTGCCTTTCTAGCCGCTGTGGATACGCAGTATTTT	CASSAFLAAVDTQYF
.	TRBV28	TRBD1	TRBJ1-1	TGTGCCAGCAGTCCGCCGGGGCAGGGGGTGCCTGAAGCTTTCTTT	CASSPPGQGVPEAFF
few	TRBV6-1	TRBD2	TRBJ2-3	TGTGCCAGCAGTGAAGCTAGCGGGAGGGGGGCAGATACGCAGTATTTT	CASSEASGRGADTQYF
.	TRBV28	TRBD2	TRBJ2-7	TGTGCCAGCAGTTCGCCTAGCGGAGTTTTCCCCTACGAGCAGTACTTC	CASSSPSGVFPYEQYF
.	TRBV7-9	.	TRBJ1-3	TGTGCCAGCAGCCCCAGGACAGTCGTAACTGGAAACACCATATATTTT	CASSPRTVVTGNTIYF
.	TRBV28	.	TRBJ2-2	TGTGCCAGCACAGACACGAACACCGGGGAGCTGTTTTTT	CASTDTNTGELFF